The 27 T cell receptor beta chains below were found in one sample sequenced in a study of T cell responses to AZD1222 COVID-19 vaccine. Sequencing used immunoSEQ multiplex PCR; TCRdb keeps in-frame clones, though not all of them. Among 92,000 or so clones listed, about 91% were seen once. The sequences come from peripheral blood, collected 28 days after the second AZD1222 dose. The source is an adult who received the AZD1222 COVID-19 vaccine.

The V call is TRBV10-2, the J call TRBJ1-2; unclear D gene. The CDR3 runs 12 residues. Germline-derived CDR1 and CDR2 are WSHSY and SAAADI. V dropped 2 bases and J dropped 8 bases, with 9 bases sitting between them. CDR3 nucleotides: TGCGCCAGCAGTGAGGACCCGACGGGCTACACCTTC. Protein: CASSEDPTGYTF.

This chain uses TRBV5-1 with TRBJ1-2; the D is unclear. The CDR3 has 14 residues. V lost 4 bases and J 3 bases, leaving 13 bases between the germline ends. Germline CDR1 and CDR2: SGHRS and YFSETQ. The CDR3 nucleotides read TGCGCCAGCAGCCGCTCAGACACGGACTATGGCTACACCTTC. Protein product: CASSRSDTDYGYTF.

The chain has TRBV7-8 and TRBJ1-1; TRBD1 aligns across 9 bases. Germline assignment: CDR1 SGHVS and CDR2 FQNEAQ. V shed 4 bases and J 3 bases; nucleotides not matched to a gene: 9. The CDR3 extends over 16 amino acids. The CDR3 coding sequence is TGTGCCAGCAGCTACCCCGACAGGGGGATTTACACTGAAGCTTTCTTT. This sequence encodes CASSYPDRGIYTEAFF.

The chain has TRBV28 and TRBJ1-4; TRBD1 matches 9 bases. V trimming: 6 bases; J trimming: 4 bases; junction bases outside the gene matches: 3. CDR3 length: 14 residues. Germline CDR1 reads MDHEN; CDR2 reads SYDVKM. This CDR3 reads CASRGTGNNEKLFF. The CDR3 DNA follows: TGTGCCAGCAGGGGGACAGGGAATAATGAAAAACTGTTTTTT.

This clone has a single count. The gene calls are TRBV7-8 and TRBJ2-5, with no clear D. Germline V CDR1 and CDR2: SGHVS, FQNEAQ. Trimming cost V 1 base and J 2 bases, with 2 bases left between them. The CDR3 is 12 residues long. CDR3 region: CASSLDQETQYF. The CDR3 region has the DNA TGTGCCAGCAGCTTAGATCAAGAGACCCAGTACTTC.

This clone was counted once. The chain employs TRBV21-1 and TRBJ2-2; the DNA was not used to check the table's D call, TRBD2. TRBV21-1 is labeled a pseudogene. The CDR3 has 20 residues. CDR3 sequence reads: CASSFPRRTSGGAYTGELFF. The DNA of the CDR3 is TGTGCCAGCAGTTTCCCTAGGAGGACTAGCGGGGGGGCGTACACCGGGGAGCTGTTTTTT.

J is TRBJ2-7 and V is TRBV19; D is uncertain. Trimming removed 3 bases from V and 0 bases from J, with 3 bases in between. CDR3 length: 12 amino acids. Germline V CDR1 and CDR2: LNHDA, SQIVND (reference sequence). The CDR3 region is CASSINSYEQYF. CDR3 nucleotide sequence: TGTGCCAGTAGTATTAACTCCTACGAGCAGTACTTC.

The chain is built from TRBV5-5 and TRBJ2-7; TRBD2 is a possible D gene (7 bases). Per the germline V gene, CDR1 is SGHKS and CDR2 is YYEKEE (reference sequence). This CDR3 is built from 15 residues. Trimming left V 3 bases short and J 6 bases short, with 19 bases between. CDR3 amino acids: CASSYQLGGAREQYF. The CDR3 region has the DNA TGTGCCAGCAGCTACCAACTTGGGGGGGCGCGCGAGCAGTACTTC.

J is TRBJ2-7 and V is TRBV19; D is undetermined. The germline V and J ends were trimmed by 5 bases and 4 bases, with 12 bases remaining between them. CDR1 is LNHDA and CDR2 is SQIVND in the germline V gene (reference sequence). This CDR3 has 13 amino acids. CDR3 region: CASSPSAPYEQYF. The CDR3 nucleotides are TGTGCCAGTAGTCCAAGCGCTCCATACGAGCAGTACTTC.

The chain employs TRBV20-1 and TRBJ2-5, with D maybe TRBD2 (6 bases). CDR3 size: 10 residues. The germline gives CDR1 DFQATT, CDR2 SNEGSKA (reference sequence). The V end lost 7 bases, the J end lost 6 bases, and 9 bases lay between the germline ends. The CDR3 nucleotides read TGCAGTGTGGGGGGTAAGACCCAGTACTTC. Translated: CSVGGKTQYF.

The chain's CDR3 is CASTNRYGEQYF. The CDR3 region has the DNA TGTGCCAGCACCAACCGGTACGGCGAGCAGTACTTC. The rearrangement joins TRBV27 to TRBJ2-7; no clear D. Per the germline V gene, CDR1 is MNHEY and CDR2 is SMNVEV (reference sequence). The CDR3 length is 12 residues. V was trimmed by 7 bases and J by 6 bases, leaving 13 bases between them.

V usage is TRBV5-4 and J usage is TRBJ2-1; 8 bases are shared with TRBD2. Losses at the gene ends were 4 bases for V and 5 bases for J; bases not matched to a gene: 8. The CDR3 is made up of 15 amino acids. Per the germline V gene, CDR1 is SGHNT and CDR2 is YYREEE (reference sequence). The DNA of the CDR3 is TGTGCCAGCAGCGGGGGACTAGGGGTTGACAATGAGCAGTTCTTC. As protein: CASSGGLGVDNEQFF.

The V call is TRBV7-9, the J call TRBJ1-5; TRBD1 matches 9 bases. V was pared by 5 bases and J by 4 bases, with 6 bases of the junction left unmatched. The CDR3 totals 15 residues. The germline V gene has CDR1 SEHNR and CDR2 FQNEAQ (reference sequence). Here the CDR3 DNA reads TGTGCCAGCAGCCGCACAGGGGGCGAGAATCAGCCCCAGCATTTT. This gives the protein CASSRTGGENQPQHF. Full variable domain (rest looked up from reference TRBV7-9 and TRBJ1-5): DTGVSQNPRHKITKRGQNVTFRCDPISEHNRLYWYRQTLGQGPEFLTYFQNEAQLEKSRLLSDRFSAERPKGSFSTLEIQRTEQGDSAMYLCASSRTGGENQPQHFGDGTRLSIL.

The CDR3 region has the DNA TGTGCCAGCAGCTTAAACGTCGACAGCTTCTACGAGCAGTACTTC. Protein: CASSLNVDSFYEQYF. The rearrangement uses TRBV7-3 and TRBJ2-7, with TRBD1 as a possible D gene (5 bases). The CDR3 sequence is 15 residues long. Trimming removed 1 base at V and 3 bases at J, with 13 bases between. The germline gives CDR1 SGHTA, CDR2 FQGTGA. Complete variable domain (other parts from reference TRBV7-3 and TRBJ2-7): GAGVSQTPSNKVTEKGKYVELRCDPISGHTALYWYRQSLGQGPEFLIYFQGTGAADDSGLPNDRFFAVRPEGSVSTLKIQRTERGDSAVYLCASSLNVDSFYEQYFGPGTRLTVT.

This chain uses TRBV19 with TRBJ2-7; 10 nucleotides match TRBD2. The CDR3 contains 14 residues. The germline V gene encodes CDR1 LNHDA and CDR2 SQIVND (reference sequence). V dropped 4 bases and J dropped 3; count of bases not matched to a gene: 3. CDR3 residues: CASSTSGGSYEQYF. The CDR3 coding sequence is TGTGCCAGTAGTACTAGCGGGGGCAGCTACGAGCAGTACTTC.

The V gene is TRBV4-1, the J gene TRBJ1-2; the D is unclear. Trimming removed 0 bases from V and 2 bases from J, with 10 bases in between. CDR1 and CDR2 from the germline V gene are MGHRA and YSYEKL. This CDR3 contains 15 residues. CDR3 region: CASSQEFGVNYGYTF. For the CDR3, the DNA is TGCGCCAGCAGCCAAGAATTTGGGGTCAACTATGGCTACACCTTC.

The gene calls are TRBV6-6 and TRBJ1-2; TRBD1 is a possible D gene (5 bases). The CDR3 runs 15 residues. In germline, CDR1 is MNHNY, CDR2 SVGAGI (reference sequence). V lost 0 bases to trimming and J lost 5 bases, with 13 bases between them. CDR3 in DNA: TGTGCCAGCAGTTACTCGAAAGGGACGGGATATGGCTACACCTTC. This encodes CASSYSKGTGYGYTF.

This chain uses TRBV19 with TRBJ1-4; no definite D call. This CDR3 contains 13 residues. V was shortened by 2 bases and J by 7 bases, with 8 bases between the two germline ends. Germline CDR1 LNHDA, CDR2 SQIVND (reference sequence). DNA for the CDR3: TGTGCCAGTAGTATACAAGGCTCTGAAAAACTGTTTTTT. As protein: CASSIQGSEKLFF.

V gene TRBV13 combines with J gene TRBJ2-1, with D tentatively TRBD1 or TRBD2 (6 bases each). Between the trimmed V and J ends, which lost 3 bases and 8 bases, there was a span of 17 bases. Per germline, CDR1 PRHDT and CDR2 FYEKMQ (reference sequence). The CDR3 length is 15 residues. The CDR3 nucleotides read TGTGCCAGCAGCTTTCGGGGGTCACAGGGCGATGAGCAGTTCTTC. This sequence encodes CASSFRGSQGDEQFF.

The rearrangement links TRBV13 to TRBJ1-6; D possibly corresponds to TRBD1 (6 bases). V lost 11 bases to trimming and J lost 9 bases, with 17 bases between them. Germline CDR1 and CDR2: PRHDT and FYEKMQ (reference sequence). The CDR3 has 13 residues. CDR3 nucleotides: TGTGCCTCGGGGGCAGGGATGGGTTCACCCCTCCACTTT. This gives the protein CASGAGMGSPLHF.

The gene calls are TRBV24-1 and TRBJ2-1, with a possible D match to TRBD1 (7 bases). Germline CDR1 KGHDR, CDR2 SFDVKD. The CDR3 is made up of 15 amino acids. The V and J ends lost 0 bases and 8 bases respectively, with 13 bases between them. CDR3 DNA: TGTGCCACCAGTGATTTGCAGGGGGGCAGTTATGAGCAGTTCTTC. This encodes CATSDLQGGSYEQFF.

The V gene is TRBV9, the J gene TRBJ2-7; 8 bases agree with TRBD2. Germline V gene sequence: CDR1 SGDLS, CDR2 YYNGEE. The length of the CDR3 is 16 residues. Unmatched junction bases numbered 9, after V lost 1 base and J lost 3 bases. The CDR3, as DNA: TGTGCCAGCAGCGTATTTTCGGGGGGGAAGAGCTACGAGCAGTACTTC. Translating gives CASSVFSGGKSYEQYF.

V gene TRBV20-1 combines with J gene TRBJ1-1, with TRBD1 as a possible D gene (6 bases). CDR1 DFQATT and CDR2 SNEGSKA come from the germline V gene (reference sequence). Trimming cost V 3 bases and J 6 bases, with 20 bases left between them. The CDR3 consists of 15 residues. In DNA form, the CDR3 reads TGCAGTGCTAGTATTCACCACCAGGGGAAGTCTGAAGCTTTCTTT. As protein: CSASIHHQGKSEAFF.

This clone was seen a single time. The chain recombines TRBV10-3 with TRBJ2-6, with D possibly matching TRBD1 (6 bases). Trimming took off 7 bases at V and 3 bases at J, with 16 bases between the two ends. Germline V gene sequence: CDR1 ENHRY, CDR2 SYGVKD. This CDR3 has 16 amino acids. Written as DNA, the CDR3 is TGTGCCATCATGCCAGGGGAAGGGAGTGGGGCCAACGTCCTGACTTTC. As protein: CAIMPGEGSGANVLTF.

V gene TRBV12-3 or TRBV12-4 combines with J gene TRBJ2-2; tentative D call: TRBD1 (5 bases). The CDR3 totals 12 residues. V lost 6 bases and J lost 5, with 7 bases in between. The CDR3 here is CASRGQTGELFF. The CDR3 bases are TGTGCCAGCAGGGGGCAAACCGGGGAGCTGTTTTTT.

The chain joins TRBV10-2 to TRBJ1-1; 8 bases match TRBD1. The germline V gene has CDR1 WSHSY and CDR2 SAAADI. The V segment lost 6 bases and the J segment 2 bases; nucleotides outside the gene matches: 11. This CDR3 has 16 amino acids. The CDR3 DNA reads TGCGCCAGCAGGTCTCCCAACTCAGGGGGCAACACTGAAGCTTTCTTT. This gives the protein CASRSPNSGGNTEAFF.

The chain couples TRBV6-5 to TRBJ1-1; D gene uncertain. V was trimmed by 0 bases and J by 5 bases, leaving 13 bases between them. CDR1 is MNHEY and CDR2 is SVGAGI in the germline V gene. The length of the CDR3 is 15 residues. CDR3 bases: TGTGCCAGCAGTTACTCGAAGGTGGGGAGAACTGAAGCTTTCTTT. Its translation: CASSYSKVGRTEAFF.